The rows below give T cell receptor beta chains drawn from one sample of a study of blood T cell repertoires in COVID-19. Data came from immunoSEQ multiplex PCR; TCRdb stores just in-frame clones and leaves some out. In the table there are more than 300,000 clones, around 88% of which are singletons. The sequenced material came from peripheral blood. The receptors originated from a woman between 45 and 60 years old with acute or convalescent COVID-19. Both conserved end residues are part of each CDR3. The size of a clone is reported for some rows only, either as once, few or many, or as a class for expanded clones.

cdr3_aa | cdr3_length | clone_size | v_call
CASSQSTLYQETQYF | 15 | - | TRBV4-1
CASSLVKGYTGELFF | 15 | - | TRBV7-2
CASSQDRREQFF | 12 | - | TRBV3-1/TRBV3-2
CASSEWEGGGYTF | 13 | - | TRBV25-1
CASSGPGFTDTQYF | 14 | - | TRBV2
CASGLPPGGSGGGSYNEQFF | 20 | - | TRBV12-5
CASSQRAGQTGELFF | 15 | few | TRBV3-1/TRBV3-2
CASSVATTDTGELFF | 15 | few | TRBV9
CAISGQDLSGNTIYF | 15 | - | TRBV10-3
CASTVQGTEAFF | 12 | - | TRBV12-3/TRBV12-4
CSAPLQETQYF | 11 | once | TRBV20-1
CASSLKGGGTDTQYF | 15 | once | TRBV7-2
CASSLAHSGAYEQYF | 15 | - | TRBV7-2
CASSSPGFGETQYF | 14 | - | TRBV7-9
CASTIQGNTEAFF | 13 | - | TRBV6-5
CASSYPFAGEAFF | 13 | few | TRBV5-4
CASSPRQGARANVLTF | 16 | - | TRBV5-4
CASSLETPTSEKLFF | 15 | - | TRBV5-5
CATSDQAAGGYNEQFF | 16 | once | TRBV24-1
CSVSRGTNEKLFF | 13 | - | TRBV29-1
CASSYAGGGTEAFF | 14 | - | TRBV6-2/TRBV6-3
CASSFSRSPLHF | 12 | once | TRBV5-1
CASSPRTPAYGYTF | 14 | - | TRBV6-5
CASRGEGIWNSPLHF | 15 | - | TRBV2
CASSGDTHYGYTF | 13 | - | TRBV6-5
CASSLLRDAGELFF | 14 | - | TRBV7-2
CASSHHTGTSGYNEQFF | 17 | - | TRBV4-1
CASSPWGDQILEQYF | 15 | - | TRBV7-9
CASRGEGTEAFF | 12 | - | TRBV6-5
CASSRPSGEKLFF | 13 | - | TRBV4-2
CASSVEGELFF | 11 | - | TRBV2
CASSWTENTEAFF | 13 | - | TRBV14
CASSFRGNYGYTF | 13 | - | TRBV27
CASSFSLRLAGLNTGELFF | 19 | - | TRBV27
CASSLGQTYNEQFF | 14 | - | TRBV13
CASSLRETQYF | 11 | - | TRBV6-5
CASSLARTAQETQYF | 15 | - | TRBV7-7
CASSPGGAENIQYF | 14 | - | TRBV5-4
CASSYSGQGSGQPQHF | 16 | - | TRBV6-5
CASSPGDYGYTF | 12 | - | TRBV28
CASRGGWSHQPQHF | 14 | - | TRBV6-5
CASRATGELFF | 11 | once | TRBV2
CASSFDRANQPQHF | 14 | - | TRBV7-9
CACASDHEANYGYTF | 15 | - | TRBV30
CASTLGAFNTEAFF | 14 | - | TRBV11-2
CASEESVSEAFF | 12 | - | TRBV7-9
CASKDTNYGYTF | 12 | - | TRBV6-6
CASSLLADNEQFF | 13 | - | TRBV7-2
CANSQSGVRGQPQHF | 15 | - | TRBV4-1
CAWSVLTGHTGELFF | 15 | - | TRBV30